This TCR beta chain comes out of a study of T-cell reconstitution after alpha-beta-depleted transplantation in children. Preparation of the TCRbeta library was carried out with unique molecular identifiers. TCRdb passed the PCR reads through MiXCR, listing each CDR3 protein once. Of about 610,000 distinct CDR3 sequences listed, about 10% were seen once; the top ten hold about 4.2%. The sample holds many counts of this clonotype. Per germline, CDR1 SQVTM and CDR2 ANQGSEA. V was trimmed by 5 bases and J by 2 bases, leaving 9 bases between them. The CDR3 is 12 residues long. The sample here was PBMCs from the stem cell graft donor, taken from the stem cell graft. V is TRBV29-1 and J is TRBJ1-2; tentative D call: TRBD1 (5 bases). This sequence was found in a human donor who donated a stem cell graft to a child with acute myeloid leukemia. The CDR3 DNA reads as TGCAGCGTTATAGGACAAAACTATGGCTACACCTTC. Its protein product is CSVIGQNYGYTF.